Below are 16 T cell receptor beta chains sequenced from a single sample in a study of T cell clonality in common variable immunodeficiency. Whole-study findings and limits: Common variable immunodeficiency TCR beta sequences reportedly had fewer deletions and N-nucleotide insertions.

For these receptors, no antigen is known. This table comes from immunoSEQ multiplex PCR, and its TCRdb copy is limited to in-frame clones, with some not included. The sample gives tens of thousands of clones, none seen only once, and the top ten clones hold approximately 31%. Sequencing was performed on peripheral blood mononuclear cells. The receptors shown here come from a human donor with common variable immunodeficiency.

In regard to this clone: The read stops 3 residues short of the end of the CDR3; the missing end is completed from the germline J gene. The chain joins TRBV30 to TRBJ1-1; a weak D match, TRBD1 (5 bases). The CDR3 is 14 residues long. The V and J ends lost 2 bases and 5 bases respectively, with 15 bases between them. Germline CDR1 is GTSNPN and CDR2 is SVGIG (reference sequence). The chain's CDR3 is CAWSLTAKGTEAFF. CDR3 DNA, as far as it was read: TGTGCCTGGAGTCTCACAGCTAAGGGGACTGAA.

Turning to this clone: The sequence runs out 3 residues before the end of the CDR3; the remainder is reconstructed from the germline J gene. This sequence joins TRBV7-9 and TRBJ2-1; D is undetermined. There are 12 residues in the CDR3. V dropped 5 bases and J dropped 7 bases, with 9 bases sitting between them. The germline V gene encodes CDR1 SEHNR and CDR2 FQNEAQ (reference sequence). The part of the CDR3 DNA that was read is TGTGCCAGCAGCCTCGCGAATAATGAG. Its translation is CASSLANNE. The whole CDR3 protein is CASSLANNEQFF. The full variable domain, with the rest looked up from reference TRBV7-9 and TRBJ2-1, is DTGVSQNPRHKITKRGQNVTFRCDPISEHNRLYWYRQTLGQGPEFLTYFQNEAQLEKSRLLSDRFSAERPKGSFSTLEIQRTEQGDSAMYLCASSLANNEQFFGPGTRLTVL.

This clone was counted only a few times. The observed sequence ends 3 residues before the CDR3 terminus, with the missing tail filled in from the germline J gene. V gene TRBV7-7 combines with J gene TRBJ2-5, with 8 positions matching TRBD2. Germline loops: CDR1 SSHAT, CDR2 FNYEAQ (reference sequence). The CDR3 runs 14 residues. V lost 7 bases to trimming and J lost 5 bases; unmatched junction nucleotides: 9. CDR3 region: CASTSGGLFETQYF. Incomplete CDR3 DNA: TGTGCCAGCACGTCGGGGGGGCTGTTTGAGACC.

As concerns this clone: Read coverage stops 3 residues before the CDR3 terminus; the germline J gene supplies the remainder. This rearrangement joins TRBV19 to TRBJ2-1; 12 bases are a match to TRBD2. Per the germline V gene, CDR1 is LNHDA and CDR2 is SQIVND (reference sequence). CDR3 length: 16 residues. V gave up 5 bases and J gave up 7 bases; unmatched junction bases: 9. CDR3 DNA (partial): TGTGCCAGTAGTTCCGCTAGCGGGGGGGCCTTTAATGAG. Translation gives CASSSASGGAFNE. The CDR3 in full is CASSSASGGAFNEQFF.

This clone was counted many times. The CDR3: CASSQFDRGNSPLHF. Partial CDR3 DNA: TGTGCCAGTAGCCAATTTGACAGGGGAAATTCACCC. This chain links TRBV19 with TRBJ1-6, with 8 bases identical to TRBD1. Read data end 3 residues before the CDR3 end; the end is taken from the germline J gene. V shed 6 bases and J 7 bases; nucleotides not matched to a gene: 8. Germline lookup yields CDR1 LNHDA and CDR2 SQIVND (reference sequence). The CDR3 contains 15 residues.

This clone appeared a few times. With the read ending 3 residues before the CDR3 end, the germline J gene is used to fill in that end. The V gene is TRBV7-9, the J gene TRBJ1-2, with D possibly being TRBD1 (5 bases). CDR3 size: 13 residues. CDR1 SEHNR and CDR2 FQNEAQ come from the germline V gene (reference sequence). The part of the CDR3 DNA that was read is TGTGCCAGCAGCCAAGGGGAGAAGAGGGGC. Residues: CASSQGEKRG. The complete CDR3 sequence is CASSQGEKRGYTF.

In its sample, this clone was seen many times. The DNA ends 3 residues before the CDR3 does, and the rest of the CDR3 is filled in from the germline J gene. The chain combines TRBV30 with TRBJ1-5; D unresolved. Trimming pared 2 bases from V and 0 bases from J, leaving 5 bases between. The CDR3 loop spans 13 amino acids. The germline CDR1 and CDR2 sequences are GTSNPN and SVGIG (reference sequence). This CDR3 is CAWSQNSNQPQHF. CDR3 bases read: TGTGCCTGGAGTCAAAATAGCAATCAGCCC.

This clone was seen at least ten times. CDR3 protein: CASSPRTGSNTEAFF. CDR3 DNA (partial): TGTGCCAGCAGCCCCCGGACAGGATCGAACACTGAA. The chain recombines TRBV7-2 with TRBJ1-1; 7 bases line up with TRBD1. The sequenced fragment ends 3 residues before the CDR3 boundary, so the rest is inferred from the germline J gene. With 5 bases clipped from V and 1 base from J, the junction kept 7 bases outside the gene matches. Germline V gene sequence: CDR1 SGHTA, CDR2 FQGNSA. The CDR3 runs to 15 residues.

There are many counts of this clone. The read finishes 3 residues shy of the CDR3 end, and the germline J gene is used to complete it. The chain couples TRBV7-2 to TRBJ2-7; 11 bases line up with TRBD1. The germline V gene encodes CDR1 SGHTA and CDR2 FQGNSA. The CDR3 is made up of 15 amino acids. Losses at the gene ends were 4 bases for V and 2 bases for J; bases not matched to a gene: 4. Partial CDR3 DNA: TGTGCCAGCAGCTCCTCGGGACAGGGGGCCTACGAG. This gives the protein CASSSSGQGAYE. The whole CDR3 sequence reads CASSSSGQGAYEQYF.

This clone came up a few times. The sequence runs out 3 residues before the end of the CDR3; the remainder is reconstructed from the germline J gene. The chain is built from TRBV7-2 and TRBJ2-7; weak D call: TRBD1 (6 bases). The ends were cut back, 5 bases at V and 0 bases at J, with 11 bases in the middle. This CDR3 has 14 residues. Germline CDR1 reads SGHTA; CDR2 reads FQGNSA. The CDR3 spells CASSMDSLSYEQYF. The covered CDR3 bases are TGTGCCAGCAGCATGGACAGCCTCTCCTACGAG.

This clone was recorded a few times. The sequenced fragment ends 3 residues before the CDR3 boundary, so the rest is inferred from the germline J gene. This chain connects TRBV6-2 or TRBV6-3 to TRBJ2-7, with D perhaps matching TRBD1 (5 bases). CDR3 length: 14 residues. Germline assignment: CDR1 MNHEY and CDR2 SVGEGT. The V end lost 6 bases, the J end lost 0 bases, and 12 bases lay between the germline ends. CDR3 region: CASSLLDSSYEQYF. The CDR3 DNA, read in part, is TGTGCCAGCAGCCTACTCGACAGCTCCTACGAG.

This clone showed up many times. From the germline J gene comes the end of the CDR3, since the read stops 3 residues before it. The chain joins TRBV7-3 to TRBJ2-6; D possibly corresponds to TRBD1 (5 bases). The CDR3 runs 16 residues. V lost 0 bases, J lost 2 bases, and 8 bases lay in between. Germline V gives CDR1 SGHTA, CDR2 FQGTGA. This CDR3 is CASSLTAGPGANVLTF. Incomplete CDR3 DNA: TGTGCCAGCAGCTTAACGGCAGGGCCTGGGGCCAACGTC.

This clone was observed many times. The CDR3 end lies 3 residues beyond the end of the read and is filled in from the germline J gene. The chain is built from TRBV18 and TRBJ1-6, with TRBD1 matching over 10 bases. The CDR3 has 15 residues. The V segment lost 1 base and the J segment 8 bases; nucleotides outside the gene matches: 2. Germline assignment: CDR1 KGHSH and CDR2 LQKENI. Incomplete CDR3 DNA: TGTGCCAGCTCACCACGCGGGACAGGGGATTCACCC. This sequence encodes CASSPRGTGDSP. The full CDR3 is CASSPRGTGDSPLHF.

This clone was picked up a small number of times. Read data end 3 residues before the CDR3 end; the end is taken from the germline J gene. J is TRBJ2-7 and V is TRBV19; 8 nucleotides match TRBD1. CDR3 length: 16 amino acids. V lost 3 bases to trimming and J lost 2 bases; unmatched junction nucleotides: 9. Germline values: CDR1 LNHDA, CDR2 SQIVND (reference sequence). Here the CDR3 reads CASSIPGTGVAYEQYF. The sequenced part of the CDR3 DNA is TGTGCCAGTAGTATCCCGGGGACAGGCGTAGCCTACGAG.

This clone was seen ten or more times. The CDR3 goes on 3 residues after the read ends, and that part is filled in from the germline J gene. V is TRBV2 and J is TRBJ2-3; tentative D call: TRBD2 (6 bases). Germline CDR1 reads SNHLY; CDR2 reads FYNNEI. The V and J ends lost 6 bases and 0 bases respectively, with 13 bases between them. CDR3 length equals 15 residues. Incomplete CDR3 DNA: TGTGCCAGCAGGCCTCGGGCGGGGAGCACAGATACG. It translates to CASRPRAGSTDT. The entire CDR3 is CASRPRAGSTDTQYF.

This clone showed up many times. Read sequence stops 3 residues before the CDR3 end, and the germline J gene provides the missing end. The chain joins TRBV6-4 to TRBJ2-3, with 9 positions matching TRBD1. The V segment lost 2 bases and the J segment 0 bases; nucleotides outside the gene matches: 0. From germline, CDR1 is MRHNA and CDR2 SNTAGT. CDR3 size: 15 residues. The sequenced part of the CDR3 DNA is TGTGCCAGCAGTGACGGGACAGGGAGCACAGATACG. This sequence encodes CASSDGTGSTDT. The whole CDR3 sequence is CASSDGTGSTDTQYF.